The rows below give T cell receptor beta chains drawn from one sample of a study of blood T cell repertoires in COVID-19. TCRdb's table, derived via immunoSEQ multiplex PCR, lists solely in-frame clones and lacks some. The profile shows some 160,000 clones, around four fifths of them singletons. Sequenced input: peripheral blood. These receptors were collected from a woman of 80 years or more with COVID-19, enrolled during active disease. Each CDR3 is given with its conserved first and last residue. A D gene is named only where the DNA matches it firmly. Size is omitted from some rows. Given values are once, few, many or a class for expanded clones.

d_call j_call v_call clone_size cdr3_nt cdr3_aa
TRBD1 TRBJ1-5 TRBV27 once TGTGCCAGCAGTTTATCGTGGGCCCTGACAGGGGAGGGGAATCAGCCCCAGCATTTT CASSLSWALTGEGNQPQHF
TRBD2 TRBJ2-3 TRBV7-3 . TGTGCCAGCAGGCGTAGGCCGGGAGCGGGGGTAGGAGATACGCAGTATTTT CASRRRPGAGVGDTQYF
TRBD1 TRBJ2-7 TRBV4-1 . TGCGCCAGCAGCCAGATACTGGGACAGCCAAACGCGAACGAGCAGTACTTC CASSQILGQPNANEQYF
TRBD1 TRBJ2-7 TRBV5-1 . TGCGCCAGCAACCGGGACAGGAACTACGAGCAGTACTTC CASNRDRNYEQYF
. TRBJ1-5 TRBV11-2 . TGTGCCAGCAGCCCGGCTACAGGGCTTCAGCCCCAGCATTTT CASSPATGLQPQHF
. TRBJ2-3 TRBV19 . TGTGCCTGCAGACAGCTAGGAGACACAGATACGCAGTATTTT CACRQLGDTDTQYF
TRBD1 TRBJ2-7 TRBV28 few TGTGCCAGCAGCTTGACAGGGGCCTACGAGCAGTACTTC CASSLTGAYEQYF
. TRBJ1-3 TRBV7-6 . TGTGCCAGCAGCTTAAAAAGGGGAGGAAAAGGAAACACCATATATTTT CASSLKRGGKGNTIYF
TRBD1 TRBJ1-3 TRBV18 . TGTGCCAGCTCACCGGAGACAGGGGGCACTGGAAACACCATATATTTT CASSPETGGTGNTIYF
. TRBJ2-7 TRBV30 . TGTGCCTGGAGGTGGGACAACATAGCCTACGAGCAGTACTTC CAWRWDNIAYEQYF
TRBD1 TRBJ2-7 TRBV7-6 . TGTGCCAGCAGCTTACGACAGGGGAGCGAGCAGTACTTC CASSLRQGSEQYF
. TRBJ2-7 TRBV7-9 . TGTGCCAGCAGCTCCTCCTCGGGAGCTAGCTCCTACGAGCAGTACTTC CASSSSSGASSYEQYF